The 25 T cell receptor beta chains reported below all come from one sample, sequenced in a study of T cell repertoires and leukemia-associated antigens (dated by TCRdb to between 2018 and 2020). The library was produced with 5' RACE. Sequencing relied on an Illumina MiSeq. Starting from the raw public reads, TCRdb applied fastp trimming at Q25, assembled clones with MiXCR and retained in-frame beta chains. Each entry merges the rows of one CDR3 protein and shows their most common DNA and genes. In this sample the table shows 8,000 to 10,000 distinct CDR3 sequences, 40% to 55% of which occur a single time. The ten top clones hold approximately 60% of the sample. Their antigens remain unidentified. Sequencing used CD3+ T cells sorted from blood and cultured. These TCRs come from a female donor in good health.

This chain links TRBV12-3 or TRBV12-4 with TRBJ1-5; tentative D call: TRBD1 (6 bases). The length of the CDR3 is 14 residues. The V and J ends lost 6 bases and 1 base respectively, with 10 bases between them. CDR3 sequence (DNA): TGTGCCAGCAGCCGGACAGCCAGCAATCAGCCCCAGCATTTT. This encodes CASSRTASNQPQHF.

This clonotype has a handful of counts. The chain couples TRBV18 to TRBJ1-5; a weak D match, TRBD1 (5 bases). CDR3 length: 14 amino acids. The V end lost 5 bases, the J end lost 0 bases, and 8 bases lay between the germline ends. Germline assignment: CDR1 KGHSH and CDR2 LQKENI. DNA of the CDR3: TGTGCCAGCTCAGCCGGACATAGCAATCAGCCCCAGCATTTT. Protein: CASSAGHSNQPQHF.

J is TRBJ2-5 and V is TRBV10-3, with TRBD1 identical over 8 bases. The CDR3 is 14 residues long. V lost 4 bases to trimming and J lost 1 base; unmatched junction nucleotides: 2. From germline, CDR1 is ENHRY and CDR2 SYGVKD. CDR3 sequence reads: CAISVTGGQETQYF. CDR3 DNA sequence: TGTGCCATCAGTGTTACAGGGGGCCAAGAGACCCAGTACTTC.

A note on this clonotype: Because it lacks the conserved phenylalanine or tryptophan at the end, this CDR3 is likely a read error. V usage is TRBV27 and J usage is TRBJ2-6; D unclear. In germline, CDR1 is MNHEY, CDR2 SMNVEV (reference sequence). The CDR3 loop spans 16 amino acids. The CDR3 protein is CASSLSASSGANVLTS. The CDR3 DNA reads TGTGCCAGCAGTCTATCGGCCAGCTCTGGGGCCAACGTCCTGACTTCC.

The V gene is TRBV5-1, the J gene TRBJ2-7, with TRBD1 matching over 10 bases. V dropped 5 bases and J dropped 4; count of bases not matched to a gene: 6. In germline, CDR1 is SGHRS, CDR2 YFSETQ. The CDR3 length is 14 residues. CDR3 amino acids: CASSPGTGAYEQYF. CDR3 sequence (DNA): TGCGCCAGCAGTCCCGGGACAGGGGCGTACGAGCAGTACTTC.

The chain recombines TRBV20-1 with TRBJ2-3; no definite D call. The CDR3 spans 15 residues. Germline loops: CDR1 DFQATT, CDR2 SNEGSKA (reference sequence). V shed 6 bases and J shed 0 bases, with 16 bases lying between them. The CDR3: CSASSFGESTDTQYF. The CDR3, as DNA: TGCAGTGCCAGCAGCTTTGGCGAGAGCACAGATACGCAGTATTTT.

In this sample, this clonotype turned up many times. The CDR3 reads CSVPSGQTYEQYF. DNA of the CDR3: TGCAGTGTTCCTAGCGGTCAAACCTACGAGCAGTACTTC. The rearrangement uses TRBV20-1 and TRBJ2-7; TRBD2 agrees at 7 bases. Germline CDR1 is DFQATT and CDR2 is SNEGSKA (reference sequence). J gave up 2 bases and V 7 bases, and 8 bases lay outside the gene matches. This CDR3 is 13 amino acids long.

In this sample, this clonotype turned up many times. The V and J genes are TRBV7-8 and TRBJ2-1, with TRBD2 as a possible D gene (6 bases). Per germline, CDR1 SGHVS and CDR2 FQNEAQ. The CDR3 extends over 15 amino acids. Deletions cut 5 bases from V and 4 bases from J, with 15 bases between. This CDR3 reads CASSQTSWVYNEQFF. As DNA, the CDR3 is TGTGCCAGCAGCCAAACTAGCTGGGTTTACAATGAGCAGTTCTTC.

The chain recombines TRBV20-1 with TRBJ2-1; TRBD2 aligns across 8 bases. The germline gives CDR1 DFQATT, CDR2 SNEGSKA (reference sequence). There are 17 residues in the CDR3. With 0 bases clipped from V and 7 bases from J, the junction kept 14 bases outside the gene matches. CDR3 sequence: CSARDLTSGRVWNEQFF. CDR3 DNA sequence: TGCAGTGCTAGAGATCTGACCAGCGGGAGAGTATGGAATGAGCAGTTCTTC.

The rearrangement joins TRBV7-8 to TRBJ2-3, with TRBD1 as a possible D gene (6 bases). Germline values: CDR1 SGHVS, CDR2 FQNEAQ. The V and J ends lost 5 bases and 2 bases respectively, with 14 bases between them. This CDR3 has 15 residues. The CDR3 here is CASSPWGQFTDTQYF. CDR3 coding DNA: TGTGCCAGCAGCCCGTGGGGGCAGTTCACAGATACGCAGTATTTT.

This clonotype ranks as medium-sized. The genes are TRBV29-1 and TRBJ1-3; 8 bases map to TRBD1. The germline CDR1 and CDR2 sequences are SQVTM and ANQGSEA. Trimming took 6 bases from V and 7 from J; bases not matched to a gene: 8. This CDR3 spans 13 amino acids. The chain's CDR3 is CSVRDRGANTIYF. As DNA, the CDR3 is TGCAGCGTCCGAGACAGGGGCGCTAACACCATATATTTT.

This clonotype is medium-sized. J is TRBJ2-1 and V is TRBV20-1, with 7 bases identical to TRBD2. Germline assignment: CDR1 DFQATT and CDR2 SNEGSKA (reference sequence). The CDR3 spans 13 residues. After removal of 4 bases from V and 8 bases from J, the junction contained 8 bases not matched to a gene. The CDR3 DNA is TGCAGTGCTACTAACCCCCGGGGGGATGAGCAGTTCTTC. Amino acid sequence: CSATNPRGDEQFF.

A remark on this clonotype: An end of the junction does not agree with germline; a read error may underlie this. The chain joins TRBV5-1 to TRBJ2-2, with D perhaps assigned TRBD1 or TRBD2 (5 bases each). CDR3 length: 15 residues. CDR1 and CDR2 from the germline V gene are SGHRS and YFSETQ. CDR3 residues: CASSPVATDTGELLF. The CDR3 region has the DNA TGCGCCAGCAGCCCCGTAGCGACGGACACCGGAGAGCTGCTTTTT.

This clonotype is medium-sized in the sample. The rearrangement joins TRBV4-2 to TRBJ2-6; D might be TRBD2 (5 bases). The germline V gene encodes CDR1 LGHNA and CDR2 YNFKEQ. Trimming left V 4 bases short and J 2 bases short, with 12 bases between. The CDR3 length is 16 residues. The CDR3 bases are TGTGCCAGCAGCCCCGAAGAGGGAACTGGGGCCAACGTCCTGACTTTC. It is translated as CASSPEEGTGANVLTF.

The chain combines TRBV20-1 with TRBJ2-4; D is undetermined. This CDR3 region has 11 residues. CDR1 and CDR2 (germline): DFQATT, SNEGSKA (reference sequence). The ends were cut back, 3 bases at V and 8 bases at J, with 8 bases in the middle. CDR3 in amino acids: CSASLGYIQYF. For the CDR3, the DNA is TGCAGTGCTAGTTTGGGATACATTCAGTACTTC.

This clonotype is medium-sized by share. The J gene is TRBJ2-1, the V gene TRBV20-1, with 7 nucleotides matching TRBD2. The trim removed 0 bases at V and 2 bases at J, leaving 13 bases unmatched. Germline V gives CDR1 DFQATT, CDR2 SNEGSKA (reference sequence). The CDR3 consists of 18 residues. CDR3 amino acids: CSARDRAGAVGTYNEQFF. The CDR3 DNA is TGCAGTGCTAGAGATCGGGCGGGAGCAGTCGGGACCTACAATGAGCAGTTCTTC.

Of note for this clonotype: Germline and junction disagree at one end, which may indicate a read error. The chain combines TRBV7-6 with TRBJ2-3; D unresolved. The CDR3 runs 12 residues. Germline lookup yields CDR1 SGHVS and CDR2 FNYEAQ. The CDR3: CAGSLSTDSQYF. The DNA for the CDR3 is TGTGCCGGCAGCTTAAGCACAGATTCGCAGTATTTT.

The V gene is TRBV20-1, the J gene TRBJ1-3, with D uncertain. The CDR3 spans 13 residues. Per the germline V gene, CDR1 is DFQATT and CDR2 is SNEGSKA (reference sequence). Trimming removed 5 bases at V and 0 bases at J, with 8 bases between. Here the CDR3 reads CSARETSGNTIYF. The CDR3 nucleotides read TGCAGTGCTCGGGAAACCTCTGGAAACACCATATATTTT.

J is TRBJ2-1 and V is TRBV5-5; D is perhaps TRBD2 (5 bases). Per the germline V gene, CDR1 is SGHKS and CDR2 is YYEKEE (reference sequence). The CDR3 has 13 residues. The V gene lost 2 bases and the J gene lost 9 bases, with 12 bases spanning the gap. The CDR3 DNA reads as TGTGCCAGCAGCTTCTTAGCGCCGACTGAGCAGTTCTTC. Translated: CASSFLAPTEQFF.

This chain uses TRBV10-3 with TRBJ2-6; TRBD1 or TRBD2 may be the D gene (5 bases each). The germline CDR1 and CDR2 sequences are ENHRY and SYGVKD. The CDR3 sequence is 15 residues long. V was clipped by 0 bases and J by 2 bases, with 5 bases between them. The CDR3, as DNA: TGTGCCATCAGTGAGTCGGGGGCTGGGGCCAACGTCCTGACTTTC. Protein product: CAISESGAGANVLTF.

This clonotype has only a few counts. The chain uses TRBV3-1 and TRBJ2-7, with 13 bases that match TRBD2. The ends lost 4 bases at V and 0 bases at J; junction bases unmatched: 12. The CDR3 extends over 19 amino acids. CDR1 is LGHDT, CDR2 YNNKEL, per germline (reference sequence). The DNA of the CDR3 is TGTGCCAGCAGCCCAACCGGACTAGCGGGAGCCACTTCCTCCTACGAGCAGTACTTC. Translating gives CASSPTGLAGATSSYEQYF.

The genes are TRBV7-9 and TRBJ2-3; D is unclear. The CDR3 runs 12 residues. V was clipped by 0 bases and J by 4 bases, with 2 bases between them. In germline, CDR1 is SEHNR, CDR2 FQNEAQ (reference sequence). CDR3 sequence (DNA): TGTGCCAGCAGCTTAGCGGCAGATACGCAGTATTTT. It encodes CASSLAADTQYF.

On this clonotype itself: Relative to the germline gene, one junction end is altered; a read error may explain this. The chain employs TRBV7-9 and TRBJ1-1; D remains ambiguous. The CDR3 loop spans 13 amino acids. The V gene's germline CDR1 is SEHNR and CDR2 FQNEAQ (reference sequence). The CDR3 loop reads CARSLVRRTEASF. DNA of the CDR3: TGTGCCAGAAGCTTAGTCCGCCGCACTGAGGCTTCCTTT.

Only a few counts were recorded for this clonotype. The germline gene is not matched at one end of the junction; a read error may be the cause. The chain joins TRBV6-2 or TRBV6-3 to TRBJ2-1; D possibly uses TRBD1 or TRBD2 (6 bases each). The germline gives CDR1 MNHEY, CDR2 SVGEGT. This CDR3 has 15 amino acids. This CDR3 reads CASSEGGMNPNERFF. DNA for the CDR3: TGTGCCAGCAGTGAGGGGGGAATGAACCCCAATGAGCGGTTCTTC.

The chain combines TRBV7-9 with TRBJ2-5; 7 bases are a match to TRBD2. The CDR3 consists of 15 residues. Germline V gene data show CDR1 as SEHNR and CDR2 as FQNEAQ (reference sequence). The J segment lost 0 bases and the V segment lost 3 bases, leaving 4 bases of the junction unmatched. The CDR3 DNA follows: TGTGCCAGCAGCTTGAGCGGGACGTACCAAGAGACCCAGTACTTC. The encoded protein is CASSLSGTYQETQYF.